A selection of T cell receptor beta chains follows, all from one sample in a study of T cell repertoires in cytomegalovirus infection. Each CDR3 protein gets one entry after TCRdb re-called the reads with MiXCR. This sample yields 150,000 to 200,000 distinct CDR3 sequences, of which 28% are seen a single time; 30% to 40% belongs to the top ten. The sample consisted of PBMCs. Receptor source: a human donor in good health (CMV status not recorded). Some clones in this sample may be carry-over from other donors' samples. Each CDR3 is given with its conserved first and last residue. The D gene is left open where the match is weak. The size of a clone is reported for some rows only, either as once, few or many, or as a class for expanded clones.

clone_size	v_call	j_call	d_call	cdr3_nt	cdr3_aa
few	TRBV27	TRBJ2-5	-	TGTGCCAGCAGTTACTTTAGCGCCCCAGAGGAGACCCAGTACTTC	CASSYFSAPEETQYF
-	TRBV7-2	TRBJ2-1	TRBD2	TGTGCCAGCAGCTTACTAGCGGGGGGGCCGCTCAATGAGCAGTTCTTC	CASSLLAGGPLNEQFF
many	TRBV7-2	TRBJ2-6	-	TGTGCCAGCAGCTCTGGGACCGGGGCCAACGTCCTGACTTTC	CASSSGTGANVLTF
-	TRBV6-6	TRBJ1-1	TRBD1	TGTGCCAGCAGTTCGACCACCGACAGGGAAGGGATGAACACTGAAGCTTTCTTT	CASSSTTDREGMNTEAFF
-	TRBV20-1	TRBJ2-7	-	TGCAGTGCTAGTGACCGGGATGGGGGCTCCTACGAGCAGTACTTC	CSASDRDGGSYEQYF
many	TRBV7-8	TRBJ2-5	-	TGTGCCAGCAGCTTCACAGGGAGGGGAGAGACCCAGTACTTC	CASSFTGRGETQYF
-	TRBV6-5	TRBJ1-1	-	TGTGCCAGCAGTTACCAGGGTTTCACTGAAGCTTTCTTT	CASSYQGFTEAFF
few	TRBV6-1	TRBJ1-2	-	TGTGCCAGCAGTTACGGCACAACCTACACCTTC	CASSYGTTYTF
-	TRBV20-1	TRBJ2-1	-	TGCAGTGCTATTCGAGGACTCGGGAATGAGCAGTTCTTC	CSAIRGLGNEQFF
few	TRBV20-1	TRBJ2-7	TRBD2	TGCAGTGCGGGGACTAGCGGAACCTACGAGCAGTACTTC	CSAGTSGTYEQYF
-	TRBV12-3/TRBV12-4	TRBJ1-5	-	TGTGCCAGCAGCCCCGGTCCTAGCAATCAGCCCCAGCATTTT	CASSPGPSNQPQHF
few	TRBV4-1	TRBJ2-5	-	TGCGCCAGCAGCCAGGCTACGGGGGGCGAAGGGGAGACCCAGTACTTC	CASSQATGGEGETQYF
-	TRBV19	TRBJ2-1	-	TGTGCCAGTAGACAGGACCGATCATCCTACAATGAGCAGTTCTTC	CASRQDRSSYNEQFF
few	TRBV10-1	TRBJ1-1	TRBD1	TGCGCCAGCAGTGACCAGACAGGGGATCCAGGGAAAGCTTTCTTT	CASSDQTGDPGKAFF
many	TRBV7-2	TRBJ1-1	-	TGTGCCAGCAGTTTAAGGGGAAACACTGAAGCTTTCTTT	CASSLRGNTEAFF
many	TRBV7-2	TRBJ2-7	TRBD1	TGTGCCAGCAGCTCCCTGGACAGGGCTTACGAGCAGTACTTC	CASSSLDRAYEQYF
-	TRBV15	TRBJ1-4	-	TGTGCCACCAGCAGATCTCAAGGGGGTAATGAAAAACTGTTTTTT	CATSRSQGGNEKLFF
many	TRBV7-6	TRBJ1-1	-	TGTGCCAGCAGCCCCCGCTCCCCGAACACTGAAGCTTTCTTT	CASSPRSPNTEAFF
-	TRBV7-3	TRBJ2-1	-	TGTGCCAGCAGCTTAGACTCAGACAATGAGCAGTTCTTC	CASSLDSDNEQFF
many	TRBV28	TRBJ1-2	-	TGTGCCAGCAACCTTGAAGCGTTGGGAGGCTACACCTTC	CASNLEALGGYTF
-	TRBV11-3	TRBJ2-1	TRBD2	TGTGCCAGCAGCTTTAGCGGGGGGGATAATGATGAGCAGTTCTTC	CASSFSGGDNDEQFF
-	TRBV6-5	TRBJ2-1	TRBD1	TGTGCCACCCTAGGGACAGAGGGTGAGCAGTTCTTC	CATLGTEGEQFF
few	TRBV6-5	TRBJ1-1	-	TGTGCCAGCAGTTACTCCGGCAGTCAGAACACTGAAGCTTTCTTT	CASSYSGSQNTEAFF
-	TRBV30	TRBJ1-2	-	TGTGCCTGGAGTAACTACAAGTATGGCTACACCTTC	CAWSNYKYGYTF
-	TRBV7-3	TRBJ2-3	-	TGTGCCAGCAGCCCCCCCCTCGAGCCTTCCACAGATACGCAGTATTTT	CASSPPLEPSTDTQYF
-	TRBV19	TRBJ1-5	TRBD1	TGTGCCAGTAGTCCTCGGACAGGGTACAATCAGCCCCAGCATTTT	CASSPRTGYNQPQHF
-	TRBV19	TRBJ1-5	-	TGTGCCAGTAGCCCGGCCGGGGGCAATCAGCCCCAGCATTTT	CASSPAGGNQPQHF
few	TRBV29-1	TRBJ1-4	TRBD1	TGCAGCGTTTTGACAGGGGAAGAAAAACTGTTTTTT	CSVLTGEEKLFF
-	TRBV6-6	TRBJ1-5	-	TGTGCCAGCAGTTACTCCAGGGGAGGACAGCCCCAGCATTTT	CASSYSRGGQPQHF
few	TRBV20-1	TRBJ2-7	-	TGCAGTGCTAGTCAGGGGAGAGGCTACGAGCAGTACTTC	CSASQGRGYEQYF
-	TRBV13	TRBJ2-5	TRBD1	TGTGCCAGCAGCGTCACACAGGGGGCAGGAGAGACCCAGTACTTC	CASSVTQGAGETQYF
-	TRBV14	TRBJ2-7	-	TGTGCCAGCAGCCAAGAACTGGGGTCAAGCGAGCAGTACTTC	CASSQELGSSEQYF
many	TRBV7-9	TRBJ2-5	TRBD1	TGTGCCAGCAGCTTGGGGACAGGTGATCAAGAGACCCAGTACTTC	CASSLGTGDQETQYF
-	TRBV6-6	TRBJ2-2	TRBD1	TGTGCCAGCAGTTACGGGGGCAGGGGGCCGGGGACCGGGGAGCTGTTTTTT	CASSYGGRGPGTGELFF
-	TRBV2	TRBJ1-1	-	TGTGCCAGCAATATAGAGGGGGGAAACACTGAAGCTTTCTTT	CASNIEGGNTEAFF
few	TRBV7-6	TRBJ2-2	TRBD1	TGTGCCAGCAGCTCGACAGGGGGCGATCCCGGGGAGCTGTTTTTT	CASSSTGGDPGELFF
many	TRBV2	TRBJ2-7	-	TGTGCCAGCCAACCACCCTTTTCCTACGAGCAGTACTTC	CASQPPFSYEQYF
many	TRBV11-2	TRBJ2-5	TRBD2	TGTGCCAGCAGCTCGGGGACTAGCGGAAGACAGGGGGAGACCCAGTACTTC	CASSSGTSGRQGETQYF
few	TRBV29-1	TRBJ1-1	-	TGCAGCGGTGGACAGACTGAAGCTTTCTTT	CSGGQTEAFF
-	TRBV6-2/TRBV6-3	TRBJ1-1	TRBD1	TGTGCCAGCAGTATGGGACAGGTCAACACTGAAGCTTTCTTT	CASSMGQVNTEAFF
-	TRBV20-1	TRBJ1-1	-	TGCAGTGCTCCGGACACGAACACTGAAGCTTTCTTT	CSAPDTNTEAFF
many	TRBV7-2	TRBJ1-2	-	TGTGCCAGCAGCTTGGGCAGGGCCTATGGCTACACCTTC	CASSLGRAYGYTF
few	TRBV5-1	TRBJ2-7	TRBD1	TGCGCCAGCAGCCAGGGACAGGATACCTACGAGCAGTACTTC	CASSQGQDTYEQYF
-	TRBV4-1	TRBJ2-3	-	TGCGCCAGCAGCCAAGGCGCGGGGGCGAGCACAGATACGCAGTATTTT	CASSQGAGASTDTQYF
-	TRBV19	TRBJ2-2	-	TGTGCCAGTAGTCCCCATCTCGGGTCCACCGGGGAGCTGTTTTTT	CASSPHLGSTGELFF
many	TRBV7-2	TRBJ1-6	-	TGTGCCAGCAGCAGAGAGGGGCTGGGATATAGGAATTCACCCCTCCACTTT	CASSREGLGYRNSPLHF
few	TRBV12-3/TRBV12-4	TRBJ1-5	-	TGTGCCAGCAGTCATCGGCGGTACAATCAGCCCCAGCATTTT	CASSHRRYNQPQHF
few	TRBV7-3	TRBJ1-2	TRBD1	TGTGCCAGCAGCTTACCGGAGGGACAGATTAACTATGGCTACACCTTC	CASSLPEGQINYGYTF
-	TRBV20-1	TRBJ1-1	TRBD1	TGCAGTGCTAGATCGGACAGGGGAACCTACGCTGAAGCTTTCTTT	CSARSDRGTYAEAFF
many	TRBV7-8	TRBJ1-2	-	TGTGCCAGCAGTTCCGTCTCCAGGGGCTACACCTTC	CASSSVSRGYTF
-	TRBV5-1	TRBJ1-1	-	TGCGCCAGCAGCCTTGAGACGGAGACGAACACTGAAGCTTTCTTT	CASSLETETNTEAFF
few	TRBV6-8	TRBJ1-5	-	TGTGCCAGCAGATCGGGGGGGGCGAGCAATCAGCCCCAGCATTTT	CASRSGGASNQPQHF
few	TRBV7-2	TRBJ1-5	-	TGTGCCAGCAGCTTCGACTATCAGCCCCAGCATTTT	CASSFDYQPQHF